The 22 T cell receptor beta chains in this list originate from one sample, sequenced in a study of T cells in Graves' hyperthyroidism and ophthalmopathy. Amplified TCR beta CDR3 regions derived from RNA transcripts. HTBI primers were the set used in a first-round RT-PCR of the TCR CDR3. In TCRdb, the multiplex PCR reads were re-called with MiXCR into one record per CDR3 protein. The sample lists approximately 500,000 distinct CDR3 sequences; 35% to 55% were seen once. The material sequenced was peripheral blood or thyroid tissue (not recorded which). The source is a woman between 18 and 30 years old with Graves' hyperthyroidism.

The chain combines TRBV30 with TRBJ1-6; maybe TRBD1 (5 bases). This CDR3 comprises 13 residues. V gave up 7 bases and J gave up 4 bases, with 11 bases separating them. Germline CDR1 is GTSNPN and CDR2 is SVGIG (reference sequence). The CDR3 reads CAFDSSYNSPLHF. The DNA for the CDR3 is TGTGCCTTTGACAGTTCTTATAATTCACCCCTCCACTTT.

In its sample, this clonotype was seen a few times. The chain combines TRBV5-1 with TRBJ2-3; tentative D call: TRBD1 (7 bases). The CDR3 has 15 amino acids. Deletions cut 3 bases from V and 3 bases from J, with 14 bases between. Germline CDR1 is SGHRS and CDR2 is YFSETQ. The CDR3 loop reads CASSSGQAGTDTQYF. DNA of the CDR3: TGCGCCAGCAGCTCCGGACAGGCGGGAACAGATACGCAGTATTTT.

CDR3 in amino acids: CASSEFGTGRGHNYGYTF. In DNA form, the CDR3 reads TGTGCCAGCAGTGAATTCGGGACAGGGAGAGGACACAACTATGGCTACACCTTC. V and J are TRBV25-1 and TRBJ1-2, with TRBD1 matching over 9 bases. J gave up 2 bases and V 1 base, and 11 bases lay outside the gene matches. The CDR3 totals 18 residues. Per germline, CDR1 MGHDK and CDR2 SYGVNS.

This clonotype was seen a handful of times. The CDR3 spells CASSLIGGDYEQYF. The CDR3 DNA is TGCGCCAGCAGCTTGATAGGGGGCGATTACGAGCAGTACTTC. J is TRBJ2-7 and V is TRBV5-1; 7 bases agree with TRBD1. V lost 1 base and J lost 4; bases outside the gene matches: 5. The CDR3 is 14 residues long. CDR1 SGHRS and CDR2 YFSETQ come from the germline V gene.

This clonotype was seen many times. V gene TRBV29-1 combines with J gene TRBJ2-6, with D unclear. Trimming took off 1 base at V and 1 base at J, with 26 bases between the two ends. CDR1 and CDR2 (germline): SQVTM, ANQGSEA. The CDR3 is 21 residues long. CDR3 bases: TGCAGCGTTGAAGTCTCCTCCGGCCCATACCATTTTGCTTCTGGGGCCAACGTCCTGACTTTC. As protein: CSVEVSSGPYHFASGANVLTF.

This chain's CDR3 is CASLRGQGDGNQPQHF. CDR3 DNA sequence: TGTGCCAGCTTGCGGGGACAGGGTGACGGCAATCAGCCCCAGCATTTT. V and J are TRBV2 and TRBJ1-5; 9 positions match TRBD1. The CDR3 contains 16 residues. With V trimmed by 8 bases and J by 2 bases, 10 bases remained unmatched. Germline CDR1 is SNHLY and CDR2 is FYNNEI.

A word on this clonotype: It may be a read error: a sequence one base away is much more abundant. This chain links TRBV6-5 with TRBJ1-6; TRBD1 aligns across 7 bases. CDR3 size: 15 residues. Per germline, CDR1 MNHEY and CDR2 SVGAGI. DNA for the CDR3: TGTGCCAGCGGTTACATCCGGGACAGAGGTTCACCCCTCCACTTT. This encodes CASGYIRDRGSPLHF.

Many counts were recorded for this clonotype. The V gene is TRBV7-2, the J gene TRBJ2-3, with D tentatively TRBD2 (5 bases). Germline CDR1 SGHTA, CDR2 FQGNSA. With 4 bases removed from V and 0 bases from J, the gap between germline ends came to 11 bases. This CDR3 region has 15 residues. The CDR3 reads CASSSGETSTDTQYF. The CDR3 DNA sequence: TGTGCCAGCAGCTCCGGGGAAACTAGCACAGATACGCAGTATTTT.

V gene TRBV4-2 combines with J gene TRBJ2-7; TRBD2 aligns across 9 bases. V gave up 1 base and J gave up 3 bases; unmatched junction bases: 4. The CDR3 runs 15 residues. Germline assignment: CDR1 LGHNA and CDR2 YNFKEQ. CDR3 bases: TGTGCCAGCAGCCAAGTGACTAGCGGACACTACGAGCAGTACTTC. This gives the protein CASSQVTSGHYEQYF.

This clonotype was counted a few times. The chain employs TRBV12-5 and TRBJ2-7, with 10 bases lining up with TRBD2. This CDR3 is 17 amino acids long. V trimming: 0 bases; J trimming: 0 bases; junction bases outside the gene matches: 5. Germline CDR1 LGHNT, CDR2 FRNRAP. The CDR3 loop is CASGLVRLAGRSYEQYF. CDR3 coding DNA: TGTGCTAGTGGTTTGGTACGACTAGCGGGCCGCTCCTACGAGCAGTACTTC.

V and J are TRBV12-3 or TRBV12-4 and TRBJ2-5, with 9 bases aligning to TRBD1. There are 15 residues in the CDR3. With V trimmed by 8 bases and J by 5 bases, 12 bases remained unmatched. The CDR3 DNA reads TGTGCCAGCGGAATGGACAGGGGCGTGGATGAGACCCAGTACTTC. The encoded protein is CASGMDRGVDETQYF.

Of note for this clonotype: At one boundary the junction diverges from the germline segment, which might be a read error. This chain links TRBV7-3 with TRBJ1-5; D might be TRBD1 (5 bases). The CDR3 spans 15 residues. Germline V gene data show CDR1 as SGHTA and CDR2 as FQGTGA. The CDR3 bases are TGTGCCAGCAAGGGGCGGGAGGGGTACAATGAGCCCCAGCATTTT. Translation: CASKGREGYNEPQHF.

This clonotype was recorded many times. This sequence joins TRBV2 and TRBJ2-7; TRBD2 matches 11 bases. The junction had 9 bases not matched to a gene; V was cut back by 6 bases and J by 5 bases. Germline loops: CDR1 SNHLY, CDR2 FYNNEI. The CDR3 sequence is 15 residues long. CDR3 sequence (DNA): TGTGCCAGCAGCCCCGGGACTAGCGGCCCGGACGAGCAGTACTTC. Its protein is CASSPGTSGPDEQYF.

The chain couples TRBV12-3 or TRBV12-4 to TRBJ1-5; D may be TRBD1 (6 bases). This CDR3 spans 13 amino acids. The V end was cut by 4 bases, the J end by 3 bases, with 7 bases between. For the CDR3, the DNA is TGTGCCAGCAGTTGGGACACCAATCAGCCCCAGCATTTT. This sequence encodes CASSWDTNQPQHF.

This rearrangement joins TRBV7-9 to TRBJ1-1; 9 bases are shared with TRBD1. Losses at the gene ends were 6 bases for V and 14 bases for J; bases not matched to a gene: 10. The CDR3 covers 12 residues. Per germline, CDR1 SEHNR and CDR2 FQNEAQ (reference sequence). The CDR3 DNA reads TGTGCCAGCAGTCTTGGACAGGGGTCGGCCTTCTTT. This sequence encodes CASSLGQGSAFF. The entire variable domain, with the rest obtained from reference TRBV7-9 and TRBJ1-1, is as follows: DTGVSQNPRHKITKRGQNVTFRCDPISEHNRLYWYRQTLGQGPEFLTYFQNEAQLEKSRLLSDRFSAERPKGSFSTLEIQRTEQGDSAMYLCASSLGQGSAFFGQGTRLTVV.

To note about this clonotype: A read error may produce the germline difference seen at one junction end. The V gene is TRBV5-1, the J gene TRBJ1-1; possible D gene TRBD1, 6 bases. The CDR3 covers 14 residues. The germline V gene encodes CDR1 SGHRS and CDR2 YFSETQ. CDR3 protein: CAWSVPQGTTEAFF. The DNA of the CDR3 is TGTGCCTGGAGTGTACCCCAGGGGACCACTGAAGCTTTCTTT. Full variable domain (outside the CDR3, taken from reference TRBV5-1 and TRBJ1-1): KAGVTQTPRYLIKTRGQQVTLSCSPISGHRSVSWYQQTPGQGLQFLFEYFSETQRNKGNFPGRFSGRQFSNSRSEMNVSTLELGDSALYLCAWSVPQGTTEAFFGQGTRLTVV.

This clonotype was observed a single time. The chain uses TRBV25-1 and TRBJ1-5; a weak D match, TRBD1 (6 bases). Per germline, CDR1 MGHDK and CDR2 SYGVNS. This CDR3 spans 12 amino acids. CDR3 in DNA: TGTGCACAGGGAGTTAGCAATCAGCCCCAGCATTTT. Amino acids: CAQGVSNQPQHF.

This clonotype came up many times. The V gene is TRBV12-3 or TRBV12-4, the J gene TRBJ2-7; D remains ambiguous. The CDR3 loop spans 12 amino acids. Trimming left V 6 bases short and J 3 bases short, with 9 bases between. CDR3 region: CASSFRLYEQYF. CDR3 bases: TGTGCCAGCAGCTTCCGGCTCTACGAGCAGTACTTC.

With respect to this clonotype: A clone one base away is much larger, so this may be a read error. The CDR3 DNA sequence: TGTGCCAGCAGCCAAGGTGGAACAGTCGGATACTTC. This gives the protein CASSQGGTVGYF. The V gene is TRBV3-1, the J gene TRBJ2-7, with D hard to call. Germline V gene data show CDR1 as LGHDT and CDR2 as YNNKEL (reference sequence). Between the trimmed V and J ends, which lost 1 base and 13 bases, there was a span of 14 bases. The CDR3 contains 12 residues.

In regard to this clonotype: As the CDR3 is not closed by the conserved phenylalanine or tryptophan, this likely results from a read error. The DNA is omitted, as the CDR3 cannot be located on it reliably, and the CDR3 follows TCRdb's listing. The genes are TRBV7-3 and TRBJ2-5; TRBD1, the table's D call, lacks a check against the DNA. The CDR3 extends over 8 residues, inclusive of both ends. Germline V gene sequence: CDR1 SGHTA, CDR2 FQGTGA. CDR3 sequence: CASSSPST.

A word on this clonotype: This sequence may be a read error, since a much larger clone differs from it by one base. This chain connects TRBV7-2 to TRBJ2-7, with D possibly TRBD1 on 6 matching bases. The CDR3 is 15 residues long. Looked up from germline, CDR1 is SGHTA and CDR2 is FQGNSA. Trimming left V 5 bases short and J 0 bases short, with 14 bases between. The chain's CDR3 is CASSPRHRASYEQYF. CDR3 nucleotide sequence: TGTGCCAGCAGCCCCCGGCACAGGGCCTCCTACGAGCAGTACTTC.

This clonotype was found many times. The CDR3 is CASTSGTGGYEQYF. The CDR3 DNA reads as TGTGCCAGCACCTCCGGGACAGGGGGCTACGAGCAGTACTTC. V gene TRBV12-3 or TRBV12-4 combines with J gene TRBJ2-7; 11 nucleotides line up with TRBD1. There are 14 residues in the CDR3. The junction had 5 bases not matched to a gene; V was cut back by 7 bases and J by 3 bases.